Sequencing of this T cell receptor (beta chain) was carried out in a study of shared clonotypes between healthy human individuals. Comment on this clone: The likely explanation is a read error, given a far larger clone one base away.

V gave up 7 bases and J gave up 3 bases, with 16 bases separating them. CDR1 is GTSNPN, CDR2 SVGIG, per germline (reference sequence). CDR3 size: 13 residues. The table came from immunoSEQ multiplex PCR; TCRdb's copy has only in-frame clones and leaves some out. Of some 1.1 million clones in the sample, 60% to 85% were seen once. Healthy adults negative for HIV, lacking recent acute infections or vaccinations, served as donors. The chain is built from TRBV30 and TRBJ2-7, with D possibly being TRBD1 or TRBD2 (5 bases each). Sequenced material: memory CD4+ T cells from PBMCs. This sample's subset: CD45RA-negative fraction. The origin of this receptor is a man between 18 and 35 years old in good health. Some clones in this sample may be carry-over from other donors' samples. CDR3 region: CASPGPSNYEQYF. The CDR3 DNA is TGTGCCTCGCCGGGACCGTCCAACTACGAGCAGTACTTC.